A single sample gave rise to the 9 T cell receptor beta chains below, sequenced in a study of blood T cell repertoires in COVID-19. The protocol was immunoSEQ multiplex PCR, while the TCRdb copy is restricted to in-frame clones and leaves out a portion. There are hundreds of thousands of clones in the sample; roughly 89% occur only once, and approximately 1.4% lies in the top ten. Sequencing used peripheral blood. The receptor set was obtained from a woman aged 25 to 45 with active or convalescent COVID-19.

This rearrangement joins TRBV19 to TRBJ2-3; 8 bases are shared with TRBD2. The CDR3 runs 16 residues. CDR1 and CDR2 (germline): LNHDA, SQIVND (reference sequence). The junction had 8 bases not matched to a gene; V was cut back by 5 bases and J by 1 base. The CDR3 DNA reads TGTGCCAGTAGTCTATTTAGCGGGGAGGGCACAGATACGCAGTATTTT. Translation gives CASSLFSGEGTDTQYF.

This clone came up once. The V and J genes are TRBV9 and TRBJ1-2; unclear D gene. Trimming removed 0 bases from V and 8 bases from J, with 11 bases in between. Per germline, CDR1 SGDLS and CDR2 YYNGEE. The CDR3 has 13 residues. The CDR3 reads CASSVVDTIGYTF. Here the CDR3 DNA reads TGTGCCAGCAGCGTAGTAGATACTATCGGCTACACCTTC.

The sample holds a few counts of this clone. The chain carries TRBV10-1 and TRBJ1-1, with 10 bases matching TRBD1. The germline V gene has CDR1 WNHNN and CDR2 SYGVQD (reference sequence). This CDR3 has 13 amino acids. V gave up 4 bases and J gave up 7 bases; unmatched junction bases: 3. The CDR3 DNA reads TGCGCCAGCAGTGGACAGGGGGCTGGTGAAGCTTTCTTT. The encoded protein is CASSGQGAGEAFF.

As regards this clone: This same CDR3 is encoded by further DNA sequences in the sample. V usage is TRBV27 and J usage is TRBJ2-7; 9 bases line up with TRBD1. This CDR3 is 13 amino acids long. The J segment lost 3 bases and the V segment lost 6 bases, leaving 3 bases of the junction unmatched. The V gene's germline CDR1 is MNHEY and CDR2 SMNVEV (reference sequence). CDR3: CASRDRGDYEQYF. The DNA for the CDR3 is TGTGCCAGCAGGGACAGGGGAGACTACGAGCAGTACTTC.

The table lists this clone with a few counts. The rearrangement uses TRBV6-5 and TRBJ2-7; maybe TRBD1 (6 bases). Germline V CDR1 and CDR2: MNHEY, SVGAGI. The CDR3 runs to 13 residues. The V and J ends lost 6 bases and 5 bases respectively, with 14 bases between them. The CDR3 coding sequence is TGTGCCAGCAGCCGGGACATGGTCCACGAGCAGTACTTC. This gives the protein CASSRDMVHEQYF.

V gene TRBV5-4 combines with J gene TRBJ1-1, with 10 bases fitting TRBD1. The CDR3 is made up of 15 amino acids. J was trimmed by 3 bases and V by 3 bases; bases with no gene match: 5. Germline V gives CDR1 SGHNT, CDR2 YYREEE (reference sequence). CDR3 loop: CASSSGQGGYTEAFF. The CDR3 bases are TGTGCCAGCAGCTCTGGACAGGGGGGGTACACTGAAGCTTTCTTT.

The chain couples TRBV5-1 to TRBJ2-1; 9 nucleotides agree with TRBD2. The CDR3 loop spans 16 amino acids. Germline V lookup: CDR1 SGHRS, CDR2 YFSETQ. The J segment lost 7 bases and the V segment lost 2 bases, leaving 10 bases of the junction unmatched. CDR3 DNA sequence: TGCGCCAGCAGCTTACTAGCGGGCGCAGGGGCTAATGAGCAGTTCTTC. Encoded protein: CASSLLAGAGANEQFF. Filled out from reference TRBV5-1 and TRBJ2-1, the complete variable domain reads KAGVTQTPRYLIKTRGQQVTLSCSPISGHRSVSWYQQTPGQGLQFLFEYFSETQRNKGNFPGRFSGRQFSNSRSEMNVSTLELGDSALYLCASSLLAGAGANEQFFGPGTRLTVL.

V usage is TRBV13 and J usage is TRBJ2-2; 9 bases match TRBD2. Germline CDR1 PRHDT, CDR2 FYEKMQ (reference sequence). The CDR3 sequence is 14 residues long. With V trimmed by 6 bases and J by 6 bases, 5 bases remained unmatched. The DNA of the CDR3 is TGTGCCAGCAGGGCTAGCGGGATAGCCGGGGAGCTGTTTTTT. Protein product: CASRASGIAGELFF. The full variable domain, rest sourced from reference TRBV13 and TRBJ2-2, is AAGVIQSPRHLIKEKRETATLKCYPIPRHDTVYWYQQGPGQDPQFLISFYEKMQSDKGSIPDRFSAQQFSDYHSELNMSSLELGDSALYFCASRASGIAGELFFGEGSRLTVL.

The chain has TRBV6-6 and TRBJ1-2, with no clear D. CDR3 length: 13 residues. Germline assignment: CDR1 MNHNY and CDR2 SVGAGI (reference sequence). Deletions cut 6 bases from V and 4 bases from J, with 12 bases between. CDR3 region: CASSLSEVYGYTF. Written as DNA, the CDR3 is TGTGCCAGCAGCCTCTCGGAGGTCTATGGCTACACCTTC.